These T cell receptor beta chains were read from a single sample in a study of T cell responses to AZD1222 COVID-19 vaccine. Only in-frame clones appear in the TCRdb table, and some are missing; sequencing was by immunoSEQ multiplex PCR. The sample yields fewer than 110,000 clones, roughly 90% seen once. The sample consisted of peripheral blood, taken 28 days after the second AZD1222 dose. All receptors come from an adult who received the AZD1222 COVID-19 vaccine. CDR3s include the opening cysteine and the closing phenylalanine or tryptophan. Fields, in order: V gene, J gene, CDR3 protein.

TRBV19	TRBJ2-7	CASSITGAGYEQYF
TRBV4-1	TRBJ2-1	CASSQSYRSSYNEQFF
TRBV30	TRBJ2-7	CAWSVRDRFHYEQYF
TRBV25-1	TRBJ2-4	CASSVDRFGANIQYF
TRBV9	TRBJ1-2	CASSAEQGLSGYTF
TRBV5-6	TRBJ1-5	CASSLGGGNSNQPQHF
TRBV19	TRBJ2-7	CASTAGPGGVYEQYF
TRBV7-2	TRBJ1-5	CASSLTGTGNQPQHF
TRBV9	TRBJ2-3	CASSEVRQGASDTQYF
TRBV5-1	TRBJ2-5	CASSGETQYF
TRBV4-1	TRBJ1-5	CASSLTGPFGNQPQHF
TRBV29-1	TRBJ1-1	CSVGTGRTEAFF
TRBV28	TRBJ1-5	CASSRQGVNQPQHF
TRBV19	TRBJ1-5	CASSIVRGGQPQHF
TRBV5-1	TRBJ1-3	CASSLAAGTGNTIYF
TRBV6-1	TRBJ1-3	CASSALPVGTAGNTIYF
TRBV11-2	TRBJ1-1	CATRRGVNTEAFF
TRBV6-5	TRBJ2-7	CASQASREGSYEQYF
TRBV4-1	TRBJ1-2	CASSQNIGSSYYGYTF
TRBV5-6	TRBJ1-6	CASSLVGQGRNSPLHF
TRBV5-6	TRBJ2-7	CASSSTPSYEQYF
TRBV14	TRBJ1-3	CASSQAGRRENTIYF
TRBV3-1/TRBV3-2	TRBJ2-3	CASSQTRTDTQYF
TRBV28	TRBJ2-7	CASRDGTYEQYF
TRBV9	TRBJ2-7	CASSTGQGGTYEQYF
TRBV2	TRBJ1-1	CASSELPGYGTEAFF
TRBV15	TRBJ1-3	CATSRDLRSGNTIYF
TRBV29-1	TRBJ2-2	CSVGNRLRTNTGELFF
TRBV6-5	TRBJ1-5	CASTALGSNQPQHF
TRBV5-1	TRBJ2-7	CASSLGRSYEQYF
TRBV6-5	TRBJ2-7	CASKKTSGTYEQYF
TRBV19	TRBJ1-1	CASSIADRGTEAFF
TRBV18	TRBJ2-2	CASSFTNTGELFF
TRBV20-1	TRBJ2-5	CSASSGRGTQYF
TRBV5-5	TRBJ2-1	CASSFTGSYNEQFF
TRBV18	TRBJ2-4	CASSPPAKNIQYF
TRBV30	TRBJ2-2	CAWSRDRVPPGTGELFF
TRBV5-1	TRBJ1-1	CASSKGATTEAFF
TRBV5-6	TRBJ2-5	CASSLEEEETQYF
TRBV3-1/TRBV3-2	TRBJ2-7	CASSQLAGVGGEQYF
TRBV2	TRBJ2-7	CASSEMGSEQYF
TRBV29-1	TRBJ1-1	CSVEDQWGNTEAFF
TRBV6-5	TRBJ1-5	CASLFSGSNEPQHF
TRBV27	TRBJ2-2	CASSLRGLLGELFF
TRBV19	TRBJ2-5	CVTTPTGGPGRETQYF
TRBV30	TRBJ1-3	CAWSQSGNTIYF